These T cell receptor beta chains were read from a single sample in a study of blood T cell repertoires in COVID-19. Sequenced by immunoSEQ multiplex PCR; TCRdb stores in-frame clones only, minus some. The table has about 170,000 clones, around 81% seen once. The sample was peripheral blood. The source is a human donor with acute or convalescent COVID-19. The donor label of this sample is uncertain. CDR3s include the opening cysteine and the closing phenylalanine or tryptophan. D genes are given only for firm matches. Expanded clones get a size class; other rows say once, few or many, or leave the size out.

D gene: -
J gene: TRBJ2-2
clone size: -
V gene: TRBV23-1
CDR3 DNA: TGCGCCAGCAGTCAAGCCTCAGGGGAGTTGTGCACCGGGGAGCTGTTTTTT
CDR3 protein: CASSQASGELCTGELFF

D gene: TRBD1
J gene: TRBJ1-5
clone size: -
V gene: TRBV6-5
CDR3 DNA: TGTGCCAGCTGCATGACAGGGGGAGGCAATCAGCCCCAGCATTTT
CDR3 protein: CASCMTGGGNQPQHF

D gene: TRBD1
J gene: TRBJ2-5
clone size: -
V gene: TRBV29-1
CDR3 DNA: TGCAGCGTTGTGGGACAGGGGAAAGAGACCCAGTACTTC
CDR3 protein: CSVVGQGKETQYF

D gene: TRBD1
J gene: TRBJ2-1
clone size: once
V gene: TRBV3-1/TRBV3-2
CDR3 DNA: TGTGCCAGCAGCCTCGGGGCCTCAGGGGGTGAGCAGTTCTTC
CDR3 protein: CASSLGASGGEQFF

D gene: -
J gene: TRBJ1-4
clone size: -
V gene: TRBV7-9
CDR3 DNA: TGTGCCAGCCACTCCGCCAGCCTCGGGAATGAAAAACTGTTTTTT
CDR3 protein: CASHSASLGNEKLFF

D gene: -
J gene: TRBJ2-7
clone size: -
V gene: TRBV7-6
CDR3 DNA: TGTGCCAGCAGCCCGCTTTCTACTTACTACGAGCAGTACTTC
CDR3 protein: CASSPLSTYYEQYF

D gene: TRBD1
J gene: TRBJ1-6
clone size: -
V gene: TRBV27
CDR3 DNA: TGTGCCAGCAGCGTGAGACAGGGTGATAATTCACCCCTCCACTTT
CDR3 protein: CASSVRQGDNSPLHF

D gene: -
J gene: TRBJ1-1
clone size: -
V gene: TRBV5-5
CDR3 DNA: TGTGCCAGCAGCTTGTGGGCAGGGGACTACCTTGAAGCTTTCTTT
CDR3 protein: CASSLWAGDYLEAFF

D gene: -
J gene: TRBJ2-2
clone size: -
V gene: TRBV7-9
CDR3 DNA: TGTGCCAGCAGCTTAGGAGGCGACGCCGGGGAGCTGTTTTTT
CDR3 protein: CASSLGGDAGELFF

D gene: -
J gene: TRBJ1-4
clone size: few
V gene: TRBV5-1
CDR3 DNA: TGCGCCAGCGCGAGAACTGCAACTAATGAAAAACTGTTTTTT
CDR3 protein: CASARTATNEKLFF

D gene: -
J gene: TRBJ2-1
clone size: -
V gene: TRBV19
CDR3 DNA: TGTGCCAGTAGTATCGCGGCAGACCGCTACAATGAGCAGTTCTTC
CDR3 protein: CASSIAADRYNEQFF

D gene: TRBD2
J gene: TRBJ2-5
clone size: -
V gene: TRBV7-6
CDR3 DNA: TGTGCCAGCAGCCTCCGGACTAGCGGGGGAGAGACCCAGTACTTC
CDR3 protein: CASSLRTSGGETQYF

D gene: -
J gene: TRBJ1-2
clone size: -
V gene: TRBV28
CDR3 DNA: TGTGCCAGCAGTGATAGGGGATTAGGTGGCTATGGCTACACCTTC
CDR3 protein: CASSDRGLGGYGYTF

D gene: -
J gene: TRBJ2-5
clone size: -
V gene: TRBV2
CDR3 DNA: TGTGCCAGCAGTGCGTGGACCCAGTACTTC
CDR3 protein: CASSAWTQYF

D gene: -
J gene: TRBJ2-7
clone size: -
V gene: TRBV5-4
CDR3 DNA: TGTGCCAGCAGCTCGGGGGCCTACGAGCAGTACTTC
CDR3 protein: CASSSGAYEQYF

D gene: -
J gene: TRBJ1-6
clone size: -
V gene: TRBV27
CDR3 DNA: TGTGCCAGCAGTGGAGGTGCCTACTATAATTCACCCCTCCACTTT
CDR3 protein: CASSGGAYYNSPLHF

D gene: TRBD2
J gene: TRBJ2-2
clone size: -
V gene: TRBV7-9
CDR3 DNA: TGTGCCAGCAGCCCGAGCGGGAGTTGGGGGGAGCTGTTTTTT
CDR3 protein: CASSPSGSWGELFF

D gene: -
J gene: TRBJ1-6
clone size: -
V gene: TRBV4-2
CDR3 DNA: TGTGCCAGCAGCTCCGGTGCGGGCAATTCACCCCTCCACTTT
CDR3 protein: CASSSGAGNSPLHF

D gene: TRBD1
J gene: TRBJ1-2
clone size: -
V gene: TRBV4-2
CDR3 DNA: TGTGCCAGCAGCCAGGCCTCACAGGGGGACTATGGCTACACCTTC
CDR3 protein: CASSQASQGDYGYTF

D gene: TRBD2
J gene: TRBJ2-3
clone size: -
V gene: TRBV19
CDR3 DNA: TGTGCCAGCGGCGGAAGCGGGGGCCAAGCCTCAGATACGCAGTATTTT
CDR3 protein: CASGGSGGQASDTQYF

D gene: TRBD1
J gene: TRBJ1-2
clone size: -
V gene: TRBV30
CDR3 DNA: TGTGCCTGGAGGGGACAGGGGGCGGATGGCTACACCTTC
CDR3 protein: CAWRGQGADGYTF

D gene: -
J gene: TRBJ1-1
clone size: -
V gene: TRBV7-9
CDR3 DNA: TGTGCCAGCAGCTTAGACAGCTGGGCTCCCTCGAACACTGAAGCTTTCTTT
CDR3 protein: CASSLDSWAPSNTEAFF

D gene: -
J gene: TRBJ2-3
clone size: -
V gene: TRBV19
CDR3 DNA: TGTGCCAGTAGTGTACGGGGGTATACGCAGTATTTT
CDR3 protein: CASSVRGYTQYF

D gene: TRBD2
J gene: TRBJ2-1
clone size: -
V gene: TRBV11-3
CDR3 DNA: TGTGCCAGCAGCTCGCTAGCGGGAGCGGTTGAGCAGTTCTTC
CDR3 protein: CASSSLAGAVEQFF

D gene: -
J gene: TRBJ1-4
clone size: -
V gene: TRBV9
CDR3 DNA: TGTGCCAGCAGCGTAGGAATCACAGCCCCTGAAAAACTGTTTTTT
CDR3 protein: CASSVGITAPEKLFF

D gene: TRBD2
J gene: TRBJ2-5
clone size: -
V gene: TRBV5-1
CDR3 DNA: TGCGCCAGCAGGGTGACTAGCGGGAGAGAGACCCAGTACTTC
CDR3 protein: CASRVTSGRETQYF

D gene: TRBD2
J gene: TRBJ2-2
clone size: -
V gene: TRBV28
CDR3 DNA: TGTGCCAGCAGTTTATTGGGCAGTCTAGCGGCCCGCTCCGGGGAGCTGTTTTTT
CDR3 protein: CASSLLGSLAARSGELFF

D gene: -
J gene: TRBJ2-2
clone size: -
V gene: TRBV7-6
CDR3 DNA: TGTGCCAGCAAGACCTGGCGGGGTACCGGGGAGCTGTTTTTT
CDR3 protein: CASKTWRGTGELFF

D gene: TRBD1
J gene: TRBJ1-1
clone size: -
V gene: TRBV12-5
CDR3 DNA: TGTGCTAGTGGTCCGGGACAGTGGAACACTGAAGCTTTCTTT
CDR3 protein: CASGPGQWNTEAFF

D gene: -
J gene: TRBJ1-2
clone size: -
V gene: TRBV6-2/TRBV6-3
CDR3 DNA: TGTGCCAGCAGTTCTCAGCGAGGTGGCTACACCTTC
CDR3 protein: CASSSQRGGYTF

D gene: -
J gene: TRBJ2-5
clone size: -
V gene: TRBV29-1
CDR3 DNA: TGCAGCATTCGGCCAGCTGGGCGAGAGACCCAGTACTTC
CDR3 protein: CSIRPAGRETQYF

D gene: TRBD2
J gene: TRBJ2-7
clone size: -
V gene: TRBV5-1
CDR3 DNA: TGCGCCAGCAGCCCGGGACGGGGGGCCTACGAGCAGTACTTC
CDR3 protein: CASSPGRGAYEQYF

D gene: TRBD2
J gene: TRBJ2-5
clone size: -
V gene: TRBV7-2
CDR3 DNA: TGTGCCAGCAGCCTAAGCATGGGGGGGGGCCAAGAGACCCAGTACTTC
CDR3 protein: CASSLSMGGGQETQYF

D gene: TRBD1
J gene: TRBJ1-4
clone size: -
V gene: TRBV6-6
CDR3 DNA: TGTGCCAGCAGTTACTCTCCGGGACAGGGTCCCCAACTGTTTTTT
CDR3 protein: CASSYSPGQGPQLFF

D gene: -
J gene: TRBJ2-7
clone size: -
V gene: TRBV19
CDR3 DNA: TGTGCCAGTAACCCACCGACGGGCGGGGAGCAGTACTTC
CDR3 protein: CASNPPTGGEQYF

D gene: TRBD1
J gene: TRBJ1-6
clone size: -
V gene: TRBV3-1/TRBV3-2
CDR3 DNA: TGTGCCAGCAGCCAAGATTTCGACAGGGGATCGGGTTCACCCCTCCACTTT
CDR3 protein: CASSQDFDRGSGSPLHF

D gene: TRBD1
J gene: TRBJ2-7
clone size: -
V gene: TRBV18
CDR3 DNA: TGTGCCAGCTCACTGGACAGGCACTCCTACGAGCAGTACTTC
CDR3 protein: CASSLDRHSYEQYF

D gene: -
J gene: TRBJ2-5
clone size: few
V gene: TRBV13
CDR3 DNA: TGTGCCAGCAGCTTAGGCCGGGGGGAGACCCAGTACTTC
CDR3 protein: CASSLGRGETQYF

D gene: TRBD2
J gene: TRBJ2-5
clone size: -
V gene: TRBV9
CDR3 DNA: TGTGCCAGCAGCGTAGACCCCTCGGGACTAGCGGGAGGAGAGACCCAGTACTTC
CDR3 protein: CASSVDPSGLAGGETQYF

D gene: -
J gene: TRBJ1-2
clone size: once
V gene: TRBV15
CDR3 DNA: TGTGCCACCAGCAGTTCCTGGAGCACAGGGTATGGCTACACCTTC
CDR3 protein: CATSSSWSTGYGYTF

D gene: TRBD1
J gene: TRBJ1-1
clone size: -
V gene: TRBV29-1
CDR3 DNA: TGCAGCGTTGATAGGCAGGGGGGTTCTGAAGCTTTCTTT
CDR3 protein: CSVDRQGGSEAFF

D gene: TRBD2
J gene: TRBJ2-7
clone size: few
V gene: TRBV4-1
CDR3 DNA: TGCGCCAGCAGCCAAGCCTATAGCGGGGGGGCTTACTCCGAGCAGTACTTC
CDR3 protein: CASSQAYSGGAYSEQYF

D gene: -
J gene: TRBJ1-2
clone size: -
V gene: TRBV5-8
CDR3 DNA: TGTGCCAGCAGTCAGGCCAGGATGGGCTATGGCTACACCTTC
CDR3 protein: CASSQARMGYGYTF

D gene: -
J gene: TRBJ1-1
clone size: -
V gene: TRBV30
CDR3 DNA: TGTGCCTGGAGCGCCGGGACACCTGGGAAGGTCCCTTTCTTT
CDR3 protein: CAWSAGTPGKVPFF

D gene: TRBD1
J gene: TRBJ2-7
clone size: -
V gene: TRBV12-3/TRBV12-4
CDR3 DNA: TGTGCCAGCAGGGACAGGGGCCCGCAGTACTTC
CDR3 protein: CASRDRGPQYF

D gene: TRBD1
J gene: TRBJ1-4
clone size: -
V gene: TRBV7-2
CDR3 DNA: TGTGCCAGCAGCTTAGGCAGGGGGCGAGGGGAAAAACTGTTTTTT
CDR3 protein: CASSLGRGRGEKLFF

D gene: TRBD1
J gene: TRBJ1-1
clone size: -
V gene: TRBV6-5
CDR3 DNA: TGTGCCAGCAGTTGGGCGGGACAGACTGAAGCTTTCTTT
CDR3 protein: CASSWAGQTEAFF

D gene: -
J gene: TRBJ1-5
clone size: once
V gene: TRBV6-5
CDR3 DNA: TGTGCCAGCAGTACAGGGCCGCCCCAGCATTTT
CDR3 protein: CASSTGPPQHF

D gene: TRBD1
J gene: TRBJ2-7
clone size: few
V gene: TRBV7-8
CDR3 DNA: TGTGCCAGCAGCTTAGGCAGGGGGCAACGAACCTACGAGCAGTACTTC
CDR3 protein: CASSLGRGQRTYEQYF

D gene: -
J gene: TRBJ2-1
clone size: once
V gene: TRBV2
CDR3 DNA: TGTGCCAGCAGTGCCACGGCGGGCTGGGGCAATGAGCAGTTCTTC
CDR3 protein: CASSATAGWGNEQFF

D gene: TRBD2
J gene: TRBJ2-3
clone size: -
V gene: TRBV5-1
CDR3 DNA: TGCGCCAGCAGCTTGGCTAGCGGGGCTAACACAGATACGCAGTATTTT
CDR3 protein: CASSLASGANTDTQYF